The 29 T cell receptor beta chains in this list originate from one sample, sequenced in a study of tumor-infiltrating lymphocytes in primary liver carcinoma. Blood RNA originated from unsorted whole blood, with germline DNA additionally extracted. A constant-region primer served to make TCR beta cDNA from around 540 ng total RNA. Three nested multiplex PCR rounds, a slightly modified ARM-PCR, produced the libraries for TCR beta. Researchers ran the first two PCR rounds for roughly 10 cycles each with TRBV1-TRBV30 forward primers and a C-beta reverse primer. Via MiXCR, TCRdb re-called the multiplex PCR reads, giving one row per CDR3 protein. Among approximately 310,000 distinct CDR3 sequences, roughly two thirds were seen once, and the ten largest hold approximately 9%. The specimen was peripheral blood. Receptors were obtained from a man in his forties or fifties with primary liver carcinoma and hepatitis B virus infection.

A remark on this clonotype: Possible read error: a much larger clone is one base away. This chain links TRBV6-2 or TRBV6-3 with TRBJ2-7, with 9 bases matching TRBD1. Germline-derived CDR1 and CDR2 are MNHEY and SVGEGT. The CDR3 loop spans 15 amino acids. As DNA, the CDR3 is TGTACCAGCAGTTTCTGGCGGGGACAGGGCAACGAGCAGTACTTC. This translates into CTSSFWRGQGNEQYF.

Worth noting for this clonotype: A much bigger clone sits one base away, suggesting this may be a read error. The CDR3 region has the DNA TGTGCCAGCAGTTACAGGGGAGGGGGTGAGCAGTACTTC. This sequence encodes CASSYRGGGEQYF. This chain joins TRBV6-5 and TRBJ2-7; a weak D match, TRBD2 (7 bases). V gave up 2 bases and J gave up 7 bases, with 12 bases separating them. CDR1 is MNHEY and CDR2 is SVGAGI in the germline V gene. The CDR3 sequence is 13 residues long.

About this clonotype itself: A read error may explain this, as a much larger clone is one base away. The chain is built from TRBV6-1 and TRBJ1-1; D gene ambiguous. Germline CDR1 is MNHNS and CDR2 is SASEGT. The CDR3 covers 13 residues. The CDR3 bases are TGTGACAGCCAACAGAAGCTGAACACTGAAGCTTTCTTT. Protein: CDSQQKLNTEAFF.

This clonotype was seen a few times. The chain is built from TRBV5-1 and TRBJ2-3, with 8 bases lining up with TRBD2. With V trimmed by 4 bases and J by 5 bases, 6 bases remained unmatched. This CDR3 is built from 14 residues. Germline V gene lookup returns CDR1 SGHRS and CDR2 YFSETQ. For the CDR3, the DNA is TGCGCCAGCAGCCTTAGCGGGACGGGAGATACGCAGTATTTT. It specifies CASSLSGTGDTQYF. Supplemented by reference TRBV5-1 and TRBJ2-3, the full variable domain reads KAGVTQTPRYLIKTRGQQVTLSCSPISGHRSVSWYQQTPGQGLQFLFEYFSETQRNKGNFPGRFSGRQFSNSRSEMNVSTLELGDSALYLCASSLSGTGDTQYFGPGTRLTVL.

At least ten counts were recorded for this clonotype. This chain connects TRBV12-3 or TRBV12-4 to TRBJ2-5; TRBD2 matches at 10 bases. J lost 2 bases, V lost 7 bases, and 7 bases had no gene match. The CDR3 runs to 15 residues. The CDR3 region is CASTKLAGPQETQYF. As DNA, the CDR3 is TGTGCCAGCACCAAACTAGCGGGACCACAAGAGACCCAGTACTTC.

This clonotype was picked up a small number of times. V and J are TRBV6-2 or TRBV6-3 and TRBJ2-7; 9 bases align to TRBD1. The germline gives CDR1 MNHEY, CDR2 SVGEGT. J gave up 8 bases and V 8 bases, and 22 bases lay outside the gene matches. The CDR3 length is 17 residues. CDR3 residues: CASDRSSGTGRLDKQYF. The DNA of the CDR3 is TGTGCCAGCGACCGCTCTTCCGGGACAGGGCGTTTAGACAAGCAGTACTTC.

This chain joins TRBV7-9 and TRBJ2-2; no definite D call. Trimming pared 3 bases from V and 8 bases from J, leaving 19 bases between. CDR1 SEHNR and CDR2 FQNEAQ come from the germline V gene (reference sequence). The CDR3 is 16 amino acids. The CDR3 nucleotides read TGTGCCAGCAGCTTGCCTGTTGGACCACCCAAAGGGGAGCTGTTTTTT. Encoded protein: CASSLPVGPPKGELFF.

At least ten counts were recorded for this clonotype. The chain has TRBV30 and TRBJ2-5; no clear D. The V gene lost 0 bases and the J gene lost 1 base, with 12 bases spanning the gap. The germline V gene encodes CDR1 GTSNPN and CDR2 SVGIG (reference sequence). This CDR3 has 15 residues. CDR3 residues: CAWSVPGRAQETQYF. As DNA, the CDR3 is TGTGCCTGGAGTGTACCGGGCCGAGCCCAAGAGACCCAGTACTTC. Complete variable domain (other parts from reference TRBV30 and TRBJ2-5): SQTIHQWPATLVQPVGSPLSLECTVEGTSNPNLYWYRQAAGRGLQLLFYSVGIGQISSEVPQNLSASRPQDRQFILSSKKLLLSDSGFYLCAWSVPGRAQETQYFGPGTRLLVL.

With respect to this clonotype: A read error may explain this, as a much larger clone is one base away. This chain connects TRBV12-3 or TRBV12-4 to TRBJ2-7; 7 bases line up with TRBD1. CDR3 length equals 15 residues. V was clipped by 6 bases and J by 1 base; unmatched bases: 9. CDR3 sequence: CASRYGTVSSYEQYF. DNA of the CDR3: TGTGCCAGCAGATACGGGACAGTATCTTCCTACGAGCAGTACTTC.

The chain joins TRBV6-6 to TRBJ1-1; D might be TRBD1 (5 bases). This CDR3 spans 14 amino acids. CDR1 MNHNY and CDR2 SVGAGI come from the germline V gene (reference sequence). V gave up 6 bases and J gave up 4 bases, with 15 bases separating them. The chain's CDR3 is CASRGGGTITEAFF. The CDR3, as DNA: TGTGCCAGCAGGGGGGGGGGGACGATCACTGAAGCTTTCTTT.

Worth noting for this clonotype: This CDR3 fails to terminate in the conserved phenylalanine or tryptophan, so it likely reflects a read error. No DNA is shown, since the ends of the CDR3 on it are uncertain; the CDR3 is the one TCRdb lists. The chain joins TRBV5-6 to TRBJ2-7; TRBD2 is taken as the D call from the table, unchecked against the DNA. The CDR3 extends over 15 residues, inclusive of both ends. The germline V gene has CDR1 SGHDT and CDR2 YYEEEE. CDR3: CASSLTSENLYEQHL.

The rearrangement joins TRBV7-9 to TRBJ2-3; tentatively, D is TRBD2 (7 bases). This CDR3 has 16 amino acids. V gave up 4 bases and J gave up 6 bases, with 20 bases separating them. Per germline, CDR1 SEHNR and CDR2 FQNEAQ (reference sequence). CDR3 residues: CASSSGGTRLADTQYF. Written as DNA, the CDR3 is TGTGCCAGCAGCTCCGGGGGGACAAGGCTAGCGGATACGCAGTATTTT.

This chain connects TRBV28 to TRBJ2-2, with D unresolved. CDR1 and CDR2 (germline): MDHEN, SYDVKM. There are 12 residues in the CDR3. V lost 11 bases, J lost 4 bases, and 11 bases lay in between. As DNA, the CDR3 is TGTGCCGGCGGAGCAACCACCGGGGAGCTGTTTTTT. This codes for CAGGATTGELFF.

The chain recombines TRBV28 with TRBJ1-2; TRBD1 matches at 7 bases. Germline V gene data show CDR1 as MDHEN and CDR2 as SYDVKM. Unmatched junction bases numbered 3, after V lost 9 bases and J lost 5 bases. The CDR3 contains 11 residues. CDR3 nucleotide sequence: TGTGCCAGTTCGGGACAGTATGGCTACACCTTC. It is translated as CASSGQYGYTF.

This clonotype was counted only a few times. The CDR3 reads CASGSGRGEQFF. Written as DNA, the CDR3 is TGTGCCAGCGGGAGCGGGAGAGGGGAGCAGTTCTTC. This sequence joins TRBV12-3 or TRBV12-4 and TRBJ2-1, with 8 bases lining up with TRBD2. The CDR3 has 12 residues. Trimming took 8 bases from V and 10 from J; bases not matched to a gene: 7.

This clonotype was counted between two and nine times. V usage is TRBV28 and J usage is TRBJ1-1; D unresolved. Germline assignment: CDR1 MDHEN and CDR2 SYDVKM. The CDR3 has 13 residues. The germline V and J ends were trimmed by 1 base and 4 bases, with 7 bases remaining between them. CDR3 nucleotide sequence: TGTGCCAGCAGTTTATCCCCGGGCACTGAAGCTTTCTTT. As protein: CASSLSPGTEAFF.

As for this clonotype: This sequence may be a read error, since a much larger clone differs from it by one base. The rearrangement links TRBV12-3 or TRBV12-4 to TRBJ2-5; D unresolved. The germline V and J ends were trimmed by 8 bases and 5 bases, with 18 bases remaining between them. The CDR3 has 14 residues. The CDR3 loop reads CASCETALGETQYF. CDR3 nucleotide sequence: TGTGCCAGCTGTGAGACTGCCCTAGGGGAGACCCAGTACTTC.

With regard to this clonotype: Possible read error: a much larger clone is one base away. V is TRBV12-3 or TRBV12-4 and J is TRBJ2-1; 13 positions agree with TRBD2. The CDR3 spans 14 residues. The CDR3 DNA reads TGTGCCAGCAGAGGACTAGCGGGAGCAAATGTGCAGTTCTTC. Its translation is CASRGLAGANVQFF.

Note on this clonotype: It may be a read error: a sequence one base away is much more abundant. The chain uses TRBV29-1 and TRBJ1-1; a weak D match, TRBD1 (6 bases). V dropped 0 bases and J dropped 6 bases, with 17 bases sitting between them. Per germline, CDR1 SQVTM and CDR2 ANQGSEA. The CDR3 spans 15 residues. The CDR3 spells CSVEDRAGAGSEAFF. CDR3 DNA sequence: TGCAGCGTTGAAGATCGCGCAGGGGCGGGCTCTGAAGCTTTCTTT.

The chain combines TRBV6-1 with TRBJ2-1; TRBD1 might be the D (6 bases). CDR3 size: 15 residues. The germline V and J ends were trimmed by 2 bases and 5 bases, with 13 bases remaining between them. Germline V gives CDR1 MNHNS, CDR2 SASEGT. CDR3 sequence (DNA): TGTGCCAGCAGTGAAAACAGGGAATCCGACAATGAGCAGTTCTTC. Translation: CASSENRESDNEQFF.

A note on this clonotype: This may come from a read error, since a much larger clone is one base off. The chain couples TRBV6-1 to TRBJ1-1; D is ambiguous. The CDR3 is 13 amino acids. From germline, CDR1 is MNHNS and CDR2 SASEGT. This CDR3 reads CDSSLTGWAEAFF. The CDR3 DNA is TGTGACAGCAGTCTGACGGGGTGGGCTGAAGCTTTCTTT.

This clonotype was counted only a few times. The gene calls are TRBV6-6 and TRBJ2-7, with TRBD1 matching 12 bases. The CDR3 spans 15 residues. V lost 5 bases to trimming and J lost 7 bases; unmatched junction nucleotides: 9. Per germline, CDR1 MNHNY and CDR2 SVGAGI (reference sequence). CDR3 DNA sequence: TGTGCCAGCAGTCTCCCGGGACAGGGGGCGCGGGAGCAGTACTTC. Translating gives CASSLPGQGAREQYF.

As regards this clonotype: It may be a read error: a sequence one base away is much more abundant. The chain uses TRBV6-6 and TRBJ2-1; no clear D gene. The CDR3 extends over 12 amino acids. In germline, CDR1 is MNHNY, CDR2 SVGAGI (reference sequence). CDR3 nucleotide sequence: TGTTCCAGCAGTCTGATTGGTAATGAGCAGTTCTTC. Its protein is CSSSLIGNEQFF.

The CDR3 coding sequence is TGTGCCAGCAGTTCCCGGGTAGCGGCCTACAGTGACCAGTTCTTC. Residues: CASSSRVAAYSDQFF. The chain joins TRBV6-5 to TRBJ2-1; a weak D match, TRBD2 (6 bases). Trimming cost V 4 bases and J 13 bases, with 23 bases left between them. This CDR3 comprises 15 residues. CDR1 and CDR2 (germline): MNHEY, SVGAGI.

This clonotype was seen ten or more times. The chain couples TRBV6-1 to TRBJ1-1; perhaps TRBD1 as D (6 bases). Germline-derived CDR1 and CDR2 are MNHNS and SASEGT. The CDR3 spans 14 residues. Trimming left V 7 bases short and J 1 base short, with 13 bases between. The DNA of the CDR3 is TGTGCCAGCACTACACAGGGCGGGAACACTGAAGCTTTCTTT. This sequence encodes CASTTQGGNTEAFF.

In the case of this clonotype: A much larger clonotype is one base distant, so this may be a read error. This chain connects TRBV4-1 to TRBJ2-3, with 8 positions matching TRBD2. Germline V gene sequence: CDR1 MGHRA, CDR2 YSYEKL. The CDR3 is made up of 18 amino acids. The chain's CDR3 is CANSQEVVDSGGTDTQYF. The CDR3 nucleotides read TGCGCCAACAGCCAAGAGGTGGTTGATAGCGGGGGCACAGATACGCAGTATTTT.

This chain connects TRBV25-1 to TRBJ1-2; a possible D gene is TRBD1 (5 bases). Trimming pared 3 bases from V and 0 bases from J, leaving 14 bases between. Germline V lookup: CDR1 MGHDK, CDR2 SYGVNS. The CDR3 is 16 residues long. The CDR3 DNA reads as TGTGCCAGCAGTGAGATCGGAGGGGAGACTAACTATGGCTACACCTTC. Protein: CASSEIGGETNYGYTF.

As to this clonotype: This may be a read error: a much more frequent sequence differs by one nucleotide. CDR3 in amino acids: CASSLLDSEQHF. CDR3 in DNA: TGTGCCAGCAGCTTATTGGACAGCGAGCAGCACTTC. V usage is TRBV5-5 and J usage is TRBJ2-7; D might be TRBD1 (6 bases). The CDR3 length is 12 residues. The germline V gene has CDR1 SGHKS and CDR2 YYEKEE (reference sequence). The full variable domain, in which reference TRBV5-5 and TRBJ2-7 provide the parts outside the CDR3, is DAGVTQSPTHLIKTRGQQVTLRCSPISGHKSVSWYQQVLGQGPQFIFQYYEKEERGRGNFPDRFSARQFPNYSSELNVNALLLGDSALYLCASSLLDSEQHFGPGTRLTVT.

About this clonotype itself: Relative to the germline gene, one junction end is altered; a read error may explain this. V and J are TRBV7-9 and TRBJ1-4; 9 positions agree with TRBD1. The CDR3 covers 15 residues. In germline, CDR1 is SEHNR, CDR2 FQNEAQ (reference sequence). For the CDR3, the DNA is TGTGCCAGCAGCTCGGGACAGGGTAATAATGAAGAACTGTTTTTT. Translated, it gives CASSSGQGNNEELFF.